The 28 T cell receptor beta chains below all came from one sample that was sequenced in a study of blood T cell repertoires in COVID-19 (dated by TCRdb to between 2020 and 2021). The library was produced with the immunoSEQ multiplex PCR assay. TCRdb provides this immuneACCESS table in a form limited to in-frame rearrangements. Some clones are lacking; in checked studies, under half of them reflect an unresolved V gene, and why the rest are absent is not known. The sample contains more than 35,000 clones, around 80% of them found a single time. The ten largest make up about 40% of the sample. The sample taken for sequencing was peripheral blood. The receptors derive from a man at least 80 years old with active or convalescent COVID-19.

This clone was observed a few times. The chain recombines TRBV7-9 with TRBJ2-3, with 9 bases lining up with TRBD2. V lost 5 bases to trimming and J lost 11 bases; unmatched junction nucleotides: 14. The CDR3 is 15 residues long. Per germline, CDR1 SEHNR and CDR2 FQNEAQ (reference sequence). The CDR3 DNA is TGTGCCAGCAGCCCCGGACTAGCGAGGGCTGGGGGGCAGTATTTT. Encoded protein: CASSPGLARAGGQYF. The whole variable domain, filled in from reference TRBV7-9 and TRBJ2-3, reads DTGVSQNPRHKITKRGQNVTFRCDPISEHNRLYWYRQTLGQGPEFLTYFQNEAQLEKSRLLSDRFSAERPKGSFSTLEIQRTEQGDSAMYLCASSPGLARAGGQYFGPGTRLTVL.

J is TRBJ1-1 and V is TRBV18; TRBD1 is a possible D gene (6 bases). This CDR3 comprises 13 residues. With 2 bases removed from V and 3 bases from J, the gap between germline ends came to 7 bases. Looked up from germline, CDR1 is KGHSH and CDR2 is LQKENI. The CDR3 DNA sequence: TGTGCCAGCTCACCAAACAGGGACACTGAAGCTTTCTTT. It is translated as CASSPNRDTEAFF.

V usage is TRBV23-1 and J usage is TRBJ2-1, with 9 bases aligning to TRBD1. TRBV23-1 is noted as an ORF with a role that remains uncertain. The CDR3 is 15 residues long. V shed 2 bases, J shed 4 bases, and the junction held 3 bases outside the gene matches. CDR3 loop: CASSQRDRVYNEQFF. Written as DNA, the CDR3 is TGCGCCAGCAGTCAAAGGGACAGGGTTTACAATGAGCAGTTCTTC.

This rearrangement joins TRBV5-4 to TRBJ2-2; D gene unclear. Germline V CDR1 and CDR2: SGHNT, YYREEE (reference sequence). Trimming removed 2 bases at V and 6 bases at J, with 14 bases between. The CDR3 is made up of 15 amino acids. CDR3 protein: CASSFGSPIAGELFF. CDR3 nucleotides: TGTGCCAGCAGCTTCGGTTCCCCAATCGCCGGGGAGCTGTTTTTT.

The V gene is TRBV7-9, the J gene TRBJ2-7; 10 nucleotides line up with TRBD1. The length of the CDR3 is 15 residues. Trimming at V came to 5 bases and at J to 2 bases, leaving 6 bases not matched to a gene. Germline CDR1 reads SEHNR; CDR2 reads FQNEAQ (reference sequence). In nucleotides, the CDR3 is TGTGCCAGCAGCACCGGACAGGGGGTTACCTACGAGCAGTACTTC. Amino acids: CASSTGQGVTYEQYF.

The rearrangement uses TRBV30 and TRBJ2-7; TRBD2 matches 8 bases. This CDR3 has 14 amino acids. CDR1 GTSNPN and CDR2 SVGIG come from the germline V gene (reference sequence). V dropped 4 bases and J dropped 6; count of bases not matched to a gene: 11. The CDR3 region is CAWNSGGFSVEQYF. CDR3 bases: TGTGCCTGGAATTCGGGGGGGTTTTCTGTCGAGCAGTACTTC.

The sample holds a few counts of this clone. The V gene is TRBV19, the J gene TRBJ2-6; 7 nucleotides match TRBD1. Germline V gene sequence: CDR1 LNHDA, CDR2 SQIVND (reference sequence). The CDR3 sequence is 15 residues long. J gave up 3 bases and V 6 bases, and 5 bases lay outside the gene matches. The CDR3 here is CASRSTGIGANVLTF. The DNA for the CDR3 is TGTGCCAGTAGGTCGACAGGGATTGGGGCCAACGTCCTGACTTTC.

This clone was picked up one time. The J gene is TRBJ1-5, the V gene TRBV7-8; D might be TRBD1 (5 bases). This CDR3 is built from 12 residues. CDR1 and CDR2 from the germline V gene are SGHVS and FQNEAQ. Trimming removed 4 bases from V and 9 bases from J, with 10 bases in between. CDR3 in DNA: TGTGCCAGCAGCTCCCAGGGAAGGCCCCAGCATTTT. This sequence encodes CASSSQGRPQHF.

This clone showed up just once. The chain is built from TRBV3-1 (or the pseudogene TRBV3-2) and TRBJ2-2; tentatively, D is TRBD1 (5 bases). The CDR3 covers 17 residues. The germline V and J ends were trimmed by 1 base and 3 bases, with 15 bases remaining between them. Germline assignment: CDR1 LGHDT and CDR2 YNNKEL (reference sequence). CDR3 sequence: CASSQATAGMHTGELFF. Here the CDR3 DNA reads TGTGCCAGCAGCCAAGCAACGGCAGGGATGCACACCGGGGAGCTGTTTTTT.

The chain carries TRBV28 and TRBJ1-6; TRBD1 matches 8 bases. The CDR3 totals 17 residues. The junction had 11 bases not matched to a gene; V was cut back by 5 bases and J by 5 bases. The V gene's germline CDR1 is MDHEN and CDR2 SYDVKM. The DNA for the CDR3 is TGTGCCAGCAGTAGAAGACAGGGGAGTCTTAATAATTCACCCCTCCACTTT. Its protein product is CASSRRQGSLNNSPLHF.

This rearrangement joins TRBV29-1 to TRBJ1-2, with D possibly being TRBD1 (6 bases). The CDR3 runs 13 residues. V gave up 4 bases and J gave up 2 bases, with 11 bases separating them. Germline V CDR1 and CDR2: SQVTM, ANQGSEA. The chain's CDR3 is CSVVGGENYGYTF. The CDR3, as DNA: TGCAGCGTTGTTGGGGGCGAGAACTATGGCTACACCTTC.

V is TRBV2 and J is TRBJ2-1; 11 nucleotides match TRBD2. Trimming at V came to 6 bases and at J to 3 bases, leaving 4 bases not matched to a gene. CDR1 is SNHLY and CDR2 is FYNNEI in the germline V gene. The CDR3 is made up of 15 amino acids. This CDR3 reads CASRATSGSYNEQFF. DNA of the CDR3: TGTGCCAGCAGGGCTACTAGCGGGAGCTACAATGAGCAGTTCTTC.

The chain couples TRBV27 to TRBJ2-3; 7 nucleotides agree with TRBD2. CDR3 length equals 13 residues. With V trimmed by 3 bases and J by 10 bases, 7 bases remained unmatched. Germline assignment: CDR1 MNHEY and CDR2 SMNVEV (reference sequence). CDR3 in DNA: TGTGCCAGCAGTTTCTGGGCTAGCGGATCGCAGTATTTT. This translates into CASSFWASGSQYF.

DNA for the CDR3: TGTGCCAGCAGCCCCGAAGCAGGTGCCTACGAGCAGTACTTC. This translates into CASSPEAGAYEQYF. The rearrangement joins TRBV3-1 (or the pseudogene TRBV3-2) to TRBJ2-7; D ambiguous. Trimming removed 4 bases from V and 2 bases from J, with 12 bases in between. The CDR3 is 14 residues long. The germline V gene encodes CDR1 LGHDT and CDR2 YNNKEL (reference sequence).

The V call is TRBV5-5, the J call TRBJ1-5, with D unresolved. Germline V gene data show CDR1 as SGHKS and CDR2 as YYEKEE (reference sequence). The V end was cut by 0 bases, the J end by 5 bases, with 9 bases between. This CDR3 contains 14 residues. As DNA, the CDR3 is TGTGCCAGCAGCTTGGAACATATTGATCAGCCCCAGCATTTT. This codes for CASSLEHIDQPQHF.

The CDR3 reads CASSLQLAGGFYNEQFF. CDR3 nucleotides: TGTGCCAGCAGCCTACAACTAGCGGGAGGGTTCTACAATGAGCAGTTCTTC. This chain joins TRBV7-2 and TRBJ2-1, with 13 positions matching TRBD2. This CDR3 is built from 17 residues. The germline V gene encodes CDR1 SGHTA and CDR2 FQGNSA. V shed 5 bases, J shed 3 bases, and the junction held 7 bases outside the gene matches.

The rearrangement joins TRBV7-2 to TRBJ2-2, with 10 bases fitting TRBD2. V lost 2 bases and J lost 4; bases outside the gene matches: 10. The CDR3 runs to 18 residues. CDR1 and CDR2 from the germline V gene are SGHTA and FQGNSA. The CDR3 loop reads CASSLPGVAGGPTGELFF. In DNA, the CDR3 is TGTGCCAGCAGCTTACCCGGCGTAGCGGGGGGACCCACCGGGGAGCTGTTTTTT.

This sequence joins TRBV3-1 (or the pseudogene TRBV3-2) and TRBJ1-5, with a weak D call TRBD1 (5 bases). The ends were cut back, 3 bases at V and 4 bases at J, with 10 bases in the middle. This CDR3 comprises 14 residues. CDR1 is LGHDT, CDR2 YNNKEL, per germline (reference sequence). The DNA of the CDR3 is TGTGCCAGCAGCCAGGGGCAGGCTAATCAGCCCCAGCATTTT. This gives the protein CASSQGQANQPQHF.

This clone was detected only once. J is TRBJ2-7 and V is TRBV27; a possible D gene is TRBD2 (6 bases). There are 15 residues in the CDR3. Germline V CDR1 and CDR2: MNHEY, SMNVEV (reference sequence). V lost 0 bases to trimming and J lost 0 bases, with 9 bases between them. The CDR3 DNA is TGTGCCAGCAGTTTATCTAGCGGCCCCTCCTACGAGCAGTACTTC. This encodes CASSLSSGPSYEQYF.

Only one count was recorded for this clone. For the CDR3, the DNA is TGTGCCAGCAGCACCTACAGGGGGGCGGAGGAGACCCAGTACTTC. It specifies CASSTYRGAEETQYF. V usage is TRBV21-1 and J usage is TRBJ2-5; the tabulated D call, TRBD1, remains unverified against the DNA. TRBV21-1 is flagged as a pseudogene. This CDR3 contains 15 residues.

CDR3 sequence reads: CASSSGGGRSSNTGELFF. The CDR3 nucleotides are TGTGCCAGCAGCTCCGGAGGCGGCCGGAGTTCGAACACCGGGGAGCTGTTTTTT. This chain uses TRBV7-9 with TRBJ2-2; possible D gene TRBD2, 5 bases. Trimming shortened V by 4 bases and J by 0 bases, and 18 bases separated the two germline ends. Germline V gene data show CDR1 as SEHNR and CDR2 as FQNEAQ (reference sequence). The length of the CDR3 is 18 residues.

V usage is TRBV5-1 and J usage is TRBJ2-2; D is possibly TRBD2 (6 bases). The CDR3 has 17 amino acids. V lost 4 bases and J 0 bases, leaving 16 bases between the germline ends. Per the germline V gene, CDR1 is SGHRS and CDR2 is YFSETQ. In DNA form, the CDR3 reads TGCGCCAGCAGCCCAGGAGGGGTACAGTCGAACACCGGGGAGCTGTTTTTT. Residues: CASSPGGVQSNTGELFF.

V gene TRBV9 combines with J gene TRBJ2-3; the match to TRBD2 covers 10 bases. The CDR3 covers 15 residues. The J segment lost 3 bases and the V segment lost 4 bases, leaving 5 bases of the junction unmatched. The V gene's germline CDR1 is SGDLS and CDR2 YYNGEE. In nucleotides, the CDR3 is TGTGCCAGCAGCCCCGGGACTAGCGTAACAGATACGCAGTATTTT. As protein: CASSPGTSVTDTQYF.

This chain connects TRBV4-3 to TRBJ2-2; TRBD1 agrees at 7 bases. The CDR3 runs to 16 residues. Germline values: CDR1 LGHNA, CDR2 YSLEER. V gave up 5 bases and J gave up 5 bases; unmatched junction bases: 11. The DNA of the CDR3 is TGCGCCAGCAGCTACCAGCGAGAGGGGGCGACCGGGGAGCTGTTTTTT. Translating gives CASSYQREGATGELFF.

The chain joins TRBV6-5 to TRBJ1-1, with D possibly being TRBD1 (6 bases). The germline V gene encodes CDR1 MNHEY and CDR2 SVGAGI. Between the trimmed V and J ends, which lost 4 bases and 1 base, there was a span of 10 bases. The CDR3 loop spans 14 amino acids. The CDR3 loop reads CASSSRGQNTEAFF. CDR3 DNA: TGTGCCAGCAGTTCGAGGGGACAGAACACTGAAGCTTTCTTT.

This rearrangement joins TRBV11-2 to TRBJ2-1, with TRBD2 matching over 8 bases. The CDR3 runs to 14 residues. V lost 3 bases, J lost 13 bases, and 11 bases stayed unmatched. The V gene's germline CDR1 is SGHAT and CDR2 FQNNGV. CDR3 DNA sequence: TGTGCCAGCAGCTTCTCCGGGACTAGGGGCCGACAGTTCTTC. As protein: CASSFSGTRGRQFF. Full variable domain (rest looked up from reference TRBV11-2 and TRBJ2-1): EAGVAQSPRYKIIEKRQSVAFWCNPISGHATLYWYQQILGQGPKLLIQFQNNGVVDDSQLPKDRFSAERLKGVDSTLKIQPAKLEDSAVYLCASSFSGTRGRQFFGPGTRLTVL.

The chain couples TRBV5-6 to TRBJ1-5, with 7 positions matching TRBD1. Germline values: CDR1 SGHDT, CDR2 YYEEEE. V lost 3 bases to trimming and J lost 8 bases; unmatched junction nucleotides: 5. The CDR3 totals 13 residues. CDR3 sequence reads: CASSWGTAEPQHF. CDR3 bases: TGTGCCAGCAGCTGGGGGACAGCAGAGCCCCAGCATTTT.

V usage is TRBV10-3 and J usage is TRBJ2-1, with 7 nucleotides matching TRBD2. V lost 3 bases to trimming and J lost 1 base; unmatched junction nucleotides: 3. CDR3 length: 15 residues. Germline V gene lookup returns CDR1 ENHRY and CDR2 SYGVKD. The CDR3 region is CAISDQRGSYNEQFF. For the CDR3, the DNA is TGTGCCATCAGTGACCAGCGGGGATCCTACAATGAGCAGTTCTTC.